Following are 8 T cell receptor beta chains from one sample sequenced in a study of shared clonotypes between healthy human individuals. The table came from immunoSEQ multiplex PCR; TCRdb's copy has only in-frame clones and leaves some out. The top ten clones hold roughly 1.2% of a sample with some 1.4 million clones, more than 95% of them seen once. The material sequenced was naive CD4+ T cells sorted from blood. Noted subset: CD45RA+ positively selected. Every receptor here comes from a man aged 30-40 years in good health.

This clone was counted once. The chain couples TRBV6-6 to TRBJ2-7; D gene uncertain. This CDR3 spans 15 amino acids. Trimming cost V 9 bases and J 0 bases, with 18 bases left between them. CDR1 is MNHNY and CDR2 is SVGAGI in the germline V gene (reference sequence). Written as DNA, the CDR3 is TGTGCCAGTACCGAGACGGCGACGCTCTCCTACGAGCAGTACTTC. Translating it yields CASTETATLSYEQYF.

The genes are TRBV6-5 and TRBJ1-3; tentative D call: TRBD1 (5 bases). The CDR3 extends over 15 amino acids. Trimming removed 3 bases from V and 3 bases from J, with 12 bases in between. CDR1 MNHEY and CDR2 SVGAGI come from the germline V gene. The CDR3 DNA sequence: TGTGCCAGCAGTTATTTTCAGGGCGGTGGAAACACCATATATTTT. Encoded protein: CASSYFQGGGNTIYF.

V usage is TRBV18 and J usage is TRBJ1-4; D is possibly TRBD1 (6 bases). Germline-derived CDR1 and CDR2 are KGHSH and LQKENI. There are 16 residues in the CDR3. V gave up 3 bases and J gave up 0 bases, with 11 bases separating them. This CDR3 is CASSPRDRSTNEKLFF. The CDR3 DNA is TGTGCCAGCTCACCGCGAGACAGGTCAACTAATGAAAAACTGTTTTTT.

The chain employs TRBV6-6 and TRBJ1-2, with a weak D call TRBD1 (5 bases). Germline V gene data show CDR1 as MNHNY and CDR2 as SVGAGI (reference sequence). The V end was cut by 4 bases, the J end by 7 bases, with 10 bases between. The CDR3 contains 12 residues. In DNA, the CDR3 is TGTGCCAGCAGTTCTGGGGGAATTGGCTACACCTTC. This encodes CASSSGGIGYTF.

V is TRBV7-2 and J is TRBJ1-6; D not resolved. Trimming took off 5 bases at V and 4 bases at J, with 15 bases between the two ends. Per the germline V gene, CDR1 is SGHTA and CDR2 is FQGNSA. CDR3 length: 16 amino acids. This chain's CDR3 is CASSVSQVTYNSPLHF. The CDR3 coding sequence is TGTGCCAGCAGCGTGTCCCAAGTGACGTATAATTCACCCCTCCACTTT.

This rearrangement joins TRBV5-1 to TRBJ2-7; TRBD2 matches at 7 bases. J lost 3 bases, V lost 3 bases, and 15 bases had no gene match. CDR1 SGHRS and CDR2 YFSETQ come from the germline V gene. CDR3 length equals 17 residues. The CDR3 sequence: CASSSGTNIMLSYEQYF. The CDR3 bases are TGCGCCAGCAGCTCCGGGACTAACATTATGTTAAGCTACGAGCAGTACTTC.

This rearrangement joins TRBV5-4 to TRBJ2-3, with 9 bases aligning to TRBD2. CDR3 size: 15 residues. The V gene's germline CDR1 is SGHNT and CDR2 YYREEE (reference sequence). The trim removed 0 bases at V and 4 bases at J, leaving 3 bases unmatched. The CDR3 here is CASSLGLAGSDTQYF. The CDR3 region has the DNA TGTGCCAGCAGCTTGGGGCTAGCGGGGTCAGATACGCAGTATTTT.

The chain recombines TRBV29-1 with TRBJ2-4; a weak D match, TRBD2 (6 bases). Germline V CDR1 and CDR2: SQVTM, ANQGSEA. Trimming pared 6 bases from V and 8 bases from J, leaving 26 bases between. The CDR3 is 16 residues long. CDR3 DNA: TGCAGCGTCCTGGTCCCGGGGGAGTTTGGTTTAGACATTCAGTACTTC. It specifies CSVLVPGEFGLDIQYF.